This TCR beta chain was captured in a study of T cells in localized non-small cell lung cancer. The CDR3 sequence is 13 residues long. Germline CDR1 LNHDA, CDR2 SQIVND (reference sequence). V lost 6 bases to trimming and J lost 3 bases, with 10 bases between them. Whole-study findings and limits: Sequencing was restricted to one tumor region; therefore, heterogeneity remains possible.

On this clone: Its antigen is still unknown.

The assay was immunoSEQ multiplex PCR, and TCRdb's table has in-frame clones only and misses some. The table shows around 15,000 clones, with around 89% occurring only once. The source material was peripheral blood, sampled before any cancer treatment. This receptor was taken from a male donor at least 60 years old with stage II squamous cell lung carcinoma. The chain uses TRBV19 and TRBJ2-3; no firm D call. The CDR3 reads CASSSVSTDTQYF. The CDR3 coding sequence is TGTGCCAGTAGCTCAGTATCGACAGATACGCAGTATTTT.